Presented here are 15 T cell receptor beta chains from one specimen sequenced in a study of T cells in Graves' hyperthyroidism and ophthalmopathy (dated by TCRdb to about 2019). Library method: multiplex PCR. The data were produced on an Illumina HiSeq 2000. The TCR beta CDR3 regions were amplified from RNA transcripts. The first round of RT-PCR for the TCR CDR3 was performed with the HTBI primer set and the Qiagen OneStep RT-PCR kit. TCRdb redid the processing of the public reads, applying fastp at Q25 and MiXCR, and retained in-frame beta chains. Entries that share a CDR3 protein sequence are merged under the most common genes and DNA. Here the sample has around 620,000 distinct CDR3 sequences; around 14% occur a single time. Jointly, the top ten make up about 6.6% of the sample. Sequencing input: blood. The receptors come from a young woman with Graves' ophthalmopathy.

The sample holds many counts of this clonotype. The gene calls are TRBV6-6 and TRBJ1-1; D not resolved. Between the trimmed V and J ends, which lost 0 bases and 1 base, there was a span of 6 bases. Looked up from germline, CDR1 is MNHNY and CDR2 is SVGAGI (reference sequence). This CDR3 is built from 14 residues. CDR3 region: CASSYSRGNTEAFF. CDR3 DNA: TGTGCCAGCAGTTACTCACGGGGGAACACTGAAGCTTTCTTT.

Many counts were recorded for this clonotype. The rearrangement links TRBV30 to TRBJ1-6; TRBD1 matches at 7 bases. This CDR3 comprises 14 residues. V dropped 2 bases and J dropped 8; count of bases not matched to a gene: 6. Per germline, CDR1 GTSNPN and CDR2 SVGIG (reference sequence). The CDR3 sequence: CAWSTWTGDSPLHF. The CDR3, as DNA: TGTGCCTGGAGTACTTGGACAGGTGATTCACCCCTCCACTTT.

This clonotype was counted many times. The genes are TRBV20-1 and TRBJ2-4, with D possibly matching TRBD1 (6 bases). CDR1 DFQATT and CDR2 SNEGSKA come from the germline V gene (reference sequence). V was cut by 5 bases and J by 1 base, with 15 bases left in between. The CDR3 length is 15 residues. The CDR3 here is CSALATGTAKNIQYF. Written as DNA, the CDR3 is TGCAGTGCTTTGGCAACAGGGACGGCCAAAAACATTCAGTACTTC.

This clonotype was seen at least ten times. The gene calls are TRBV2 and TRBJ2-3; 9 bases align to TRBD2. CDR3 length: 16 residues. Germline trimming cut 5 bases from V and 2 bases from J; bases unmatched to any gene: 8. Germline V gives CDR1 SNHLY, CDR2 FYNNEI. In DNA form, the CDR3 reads TGTGCCAGCAGTCCACCCACTAGCGGGCTCACAGATACGCAGTATTTT. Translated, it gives CASSPPTSGLTDTQYF.

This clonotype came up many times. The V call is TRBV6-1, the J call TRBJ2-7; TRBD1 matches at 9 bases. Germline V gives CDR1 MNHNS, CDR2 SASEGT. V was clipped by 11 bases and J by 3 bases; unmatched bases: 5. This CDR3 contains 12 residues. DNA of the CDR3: TGTGCCGGACAGGGGTCCCACTACGAGCAGTACTTC. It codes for CAGQGSHYEQYF.

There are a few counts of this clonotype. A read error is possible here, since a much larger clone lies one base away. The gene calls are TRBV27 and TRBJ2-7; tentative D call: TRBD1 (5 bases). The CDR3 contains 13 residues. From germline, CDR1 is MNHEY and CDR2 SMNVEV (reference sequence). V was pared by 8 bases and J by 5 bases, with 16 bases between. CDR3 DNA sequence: TGTGCCAGCTCATATAAACAGGAGAACGAGCAGTACTTC. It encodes CASSYKQENEQYF.

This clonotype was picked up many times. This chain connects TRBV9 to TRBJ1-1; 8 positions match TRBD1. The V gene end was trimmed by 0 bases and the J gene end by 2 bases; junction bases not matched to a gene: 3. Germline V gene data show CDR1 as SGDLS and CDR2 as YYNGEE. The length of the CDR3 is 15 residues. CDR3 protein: CASSVEGTGNTEAFF. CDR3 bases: TGTGCCAGCAGCGTAGAGGGGACAGGCAACACTGAAGCTTTCTTT. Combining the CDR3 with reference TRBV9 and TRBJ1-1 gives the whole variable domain DSGVTQTPKHLITATGQRVTLRCSPRSGDLSVYWYQQSLDQGLQFLIQYYNGEERAKGNILERFSAQQFPDLHSELNLSSLELGDSALYFCASSVEGTGNTEAFFGQGTRLTVV.

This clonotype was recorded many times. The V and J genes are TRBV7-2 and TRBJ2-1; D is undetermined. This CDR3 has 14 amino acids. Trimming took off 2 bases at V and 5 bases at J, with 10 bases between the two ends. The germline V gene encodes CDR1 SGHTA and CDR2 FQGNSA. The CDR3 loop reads CASSLLRQDNEQFF. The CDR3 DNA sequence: TGTGCCAGCAGCTTATTAAGGCAAGACAATGAGCAGTTCTTC.

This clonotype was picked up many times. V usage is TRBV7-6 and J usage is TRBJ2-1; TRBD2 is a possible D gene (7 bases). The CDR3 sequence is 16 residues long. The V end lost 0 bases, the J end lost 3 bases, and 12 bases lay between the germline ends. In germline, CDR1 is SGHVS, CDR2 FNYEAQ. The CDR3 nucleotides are TGTGCCAGCAGCTTAGCGCGGGGGCCTTTCTACAATGAGCAGTTCTTC. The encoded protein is CASSLARGPFYNEQFF.

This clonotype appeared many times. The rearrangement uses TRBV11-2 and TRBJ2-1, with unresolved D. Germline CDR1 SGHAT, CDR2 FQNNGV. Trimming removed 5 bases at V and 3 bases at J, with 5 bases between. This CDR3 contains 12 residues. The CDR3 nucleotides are TGTGCCAGCAGCCCGATCTACAATGAGCAGTTCTTC. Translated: CASSPIYNEQFF.

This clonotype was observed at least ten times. As DNA, the CDR3 is TGTGCCAGCAGCCGTAACTATCCTCGACGCGAGCAGTACTTC. This translates into CASSRNYPRREQYF. The V call is TRBV11-3, the J call TRBJ2-7; D unresolved. The CDR3 consists of 14 residues. The germline gives CDR1 SGHNT, CDR2 YENEEA. The V and J ends lost 5 bases and 6 bases respectively, with 17 bases between them.

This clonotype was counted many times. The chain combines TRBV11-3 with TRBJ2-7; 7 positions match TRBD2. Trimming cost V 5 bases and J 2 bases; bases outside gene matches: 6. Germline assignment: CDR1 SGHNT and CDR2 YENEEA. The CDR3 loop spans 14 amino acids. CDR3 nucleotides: TGTGCCAGCAGCCCCCCGCGGGGGACCTACGAGCAGTACTTC. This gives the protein CASSPPRGTYEQYF.

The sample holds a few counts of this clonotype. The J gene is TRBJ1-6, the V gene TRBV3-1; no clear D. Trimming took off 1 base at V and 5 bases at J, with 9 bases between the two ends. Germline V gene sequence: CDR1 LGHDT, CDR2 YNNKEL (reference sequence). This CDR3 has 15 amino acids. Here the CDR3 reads CASSQAWQDNSPLHF. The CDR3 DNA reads TGTGCCAGCAGCCAAGCGTGGCAGGATAATTCACCCCTCCACTTT.

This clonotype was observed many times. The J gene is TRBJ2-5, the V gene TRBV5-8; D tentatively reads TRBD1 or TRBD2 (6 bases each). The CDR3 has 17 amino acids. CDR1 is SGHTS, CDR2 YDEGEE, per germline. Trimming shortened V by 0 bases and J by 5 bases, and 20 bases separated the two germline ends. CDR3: CASSLAQGGGSFETQYF. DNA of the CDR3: TGTGCCAGCAGCTTGGCACAGGGTGGAGGGTCGTTTGAGACCCAGTACTTC.

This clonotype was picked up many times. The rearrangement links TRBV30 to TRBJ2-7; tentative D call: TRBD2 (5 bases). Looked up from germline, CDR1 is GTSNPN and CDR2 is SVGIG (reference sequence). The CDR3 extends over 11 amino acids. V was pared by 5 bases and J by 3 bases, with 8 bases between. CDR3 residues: CAWGSSYEQYF. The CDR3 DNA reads TGTGCCTGGGGGAGTAGCTACGAGCAGTACTTC.